The sequence of this T cell receptor beta chain was determined in a study of T cells after yellow fever vaccination. Study-wide background: The fractions with low cell numbers were processed using SMART-Seq v4 Ultra Low Input.

General study findings and limits: It was a weaker secondary response, yet one that peaked faster, at day 5 versus 15. Sorted repertoires could include abundant contaminating clonotypes from bulk cells. Reappearance after the booster was observed for most primary-vaccination clones (about 96% CD4, roughly 90% CD8).

Concerning this clonotype itself: Its antigen is still unknown.

TCRdb ran MiXCR on the 5' RACE reads and lists one entry per CDR3 protein. Of 250,000 to 400,000 distinct CDR3 sequences listed, roughly 4.3% are singletons. Trimming stripped 6 bases from V and 4 bases from J, with 20 bases between. The CDR3 is made up of 16 amino acids. The gene calls are TRBV12-3 or TRBV12-4 and TRBJ2-3, with no clear D. The source material was PBMCs, sampled 5 days after the yellow fever booster vaccination. This TCR was sampled from a man between 18 and 29 years old who received the YFV17D yellow fever vaccine. The CDR3 sequence is CASSPPLGLGADTQYF. DNA of the CDR3: TGTGCCAGCAGCCCCCCGTTGGGTTTGGGTGCAGATACGCAGTATTTT.